This TCR beta chain was found in a study of graft-versus-host responses after intestinal transplantation. Overall study context: Recipients had transplants, and these were multivisceral, liver-intestinal, or isolated intestinal.

Assay: immunoSEQ multiplex PCR; the TCRdb copy retains only in-frame clones and omits some. The sample lists 80,000 to 100,000 clones, around 90% occurring once. As concerns this clone: Its specificity is unknown.

Study-wide findings and caveats: After transplant, early declines in HvG clones were associated with peak levels of circulating GvH clones. Patients who carried graft-donor T cell macrochimerism also had high graft-versus-host to host-versus-graft clonal ratios in their allografts. There were GvH clones found in recipient marrow, and some of them appeared first in ileum or blood.

The CDR3 totals 14 residues. V was shortened by 5 bases and J by 6 bases, with 15 bases between the two germline ends. Per the germline V gene, CDR1 is MNHEY and CDR2 is SMNVEV (reference sequence). This receptor was taken from a human donor who was the organ donor for an intestinal transplant. Sequenced here: unstimulated CD8+ T cells sorted from spleen or lymph node cells, sampled before transplant. This sequence joins TRBV27 and TRBJ2-3; D possibly corresponds to TRBD1 (5 bases). The CDR3: CASSPLTVSDTQYF. CDR3 nucleotide sequence: TGTGCCAGCAGTCCGCTGACAGTCTCGGATACGCAGTATTTT.